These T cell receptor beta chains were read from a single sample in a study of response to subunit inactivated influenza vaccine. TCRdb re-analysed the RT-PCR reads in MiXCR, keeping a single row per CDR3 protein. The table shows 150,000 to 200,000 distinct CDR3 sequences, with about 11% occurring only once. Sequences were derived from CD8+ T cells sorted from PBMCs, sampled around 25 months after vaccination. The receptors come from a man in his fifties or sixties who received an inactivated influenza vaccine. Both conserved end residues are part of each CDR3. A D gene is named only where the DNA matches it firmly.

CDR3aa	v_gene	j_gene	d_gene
CASSYFPTGEGYGYTF	TRBV6-5	TRBJ1-2	TRBD1
CASSSPGTGIDEQFF	TRBV7-3	TRBJ2-1	TRBD1
CASSAAGGPFSYEQYF	TRBV12-3/TRBV12-4	TRBJ2-7	TRBD2
CAWSGGANYNEQFF	TRBV30	TRBJ2-1	TRBD2
CASSFFPREQEETQYF	TRBV7-9	TRBJ2-5	NA
CASSQDQFRSNTGELFF	TRBV4-1	TRBJ2-2	NA
CASSYSGVETQYF	TRBV6-2/TRBV6-3	TRBJ2-5	NA
CASSPPQGPGVNQYF	TRBV6-1	TRBJ2-5	NA
CASSGRLLPTDTQYF	TRBV12-3/TRBV12-4	TRBJ2-3	NA
CASSPPGGRRYEQYF	TRBV27	TRBJ2-7	NA
CASSYESSDSYEQYF	TRBV6-5	TRBJ2-7	NA
CASSQDLTVAEQFF	TRBV4-3	TRBJ2-1	NA
CASTVGGNYGYTF	TRBV2	TRBJ1-2	NA
CASSQGLAGDLSYNEQFF	TRBV27	TRBJ2-1	TRBD2
CASSYRQGPMNTEAFF	TRBV5-1	TRBJ1-1	TRBD1
CASSLASGHSYEQYF	TRBV7-6	TRBJ2-7	NA
CASTRTGGPTGELFF	TRBV7-2	TRBJ2-2	NA
CASSLPSTDTQYF	TRBV28	TRBJ2-3	NA
CATSDWPGGSGYTF	TRBV24-1	TRBJ1-2	NA
CSARDLTSRYEQYF	TRBV20-1	TRBJ2-7	NA
CASSQALQGYEQYF	TRBV4-3	TRBJ2-7	NA
CASSESRATTNEKLFF	TRBV2	TRBJ1-4	NA
CASSHGRNYEQYF	TRBV27	TRBJ2-7	NA
CASSLGPSGSSHEQYF	TRBV13	TRBJ2-7	TRBD2
CSARLGNTEAFF	TRBV20-1	TRBJ1-1	NA
CSALTENNQPQHF	TRBV20-1	TRBJ1-5	NA
CSARPTSSLEQYF	TRBV20-1	TRBJ2-7	TRBD2
CAIRGDMTSQETQYF	TRBV10-3	TRBJ2-5	NA
CASSLGGQVYTEAFF	TRBV7-9	TRBJ1-1	TRBD1
CSADDGVATEKLFF	TRBV20-1	TRBJ1-4	NA
CASQLAGNTIYF	TRBV13	TRBJ1-3	NA
CASSYVLFHEQYF	TRBV6-2/TRBV6-3	TRBJ2-7	NA
CASSQDPAGSSSYEQYF	TRBV4-2	TRBJ2-7	NA
CASSSPGELFF	TRBV4-1	TRBJ2-2	NA
CASSEAGGGLGYNEQFF	TRBV2	TRBJ2-1	NA
CASSHPLGRASGELFF	TRBV4-1	TRBJ2-2	NA
CASRDMYLTYNEQFF	TRBV7-2	TRBJ2-1	NA
CASSSGTPHYEQYF	TRBV13	TRBJ2-7	NA
CSVEPGTGSGNTIYF	TRBV29-1	TRBJ1-3	TRBD1
CASSLAGKNIQYF	TRBV12-3/TRBV12-4	TRBJ2-4	NA
CASSLPASSYNEQFF	TRBV7-9	TRBJ2-1	NA
CASSERQGAYEQYF	TRBV9	TRBJ2-7	TRBD1
CASSFRWSEGSTDTQYF	TRBV12-3/TRBV12-4	TRBJ2-3	NA
CASLPGQGIVTDTQYF	TRBV2	TRBJ2-3	TRBD1
CASSQDFTGGSDTEAFF	TRBV4-3	TRBJ1-1	NA
CSARDRGTYEQYF	TRBV20-1	TRBJ2-7	TRBD1
CASSPPWPGQGFDEQYF	TRBV7-2	TRBJ2-7	TRBD1
CSARDDGTSYEQYF	TRBV20-1	TRBJ2-7	NA
CASSLLGEGYTEAFF	TRBV28	TRBJ1-1	NA
CASSELRGQETQYF	TRBV25-1	TRBJ2-5	TRBD2
CATSDRQGTIGELFF	TRBV24-1	TRBJ2-2	NA
CASKTTNTGELFF	TRBV12-3/TRBV12-4	TRBJ2-2	NA
CASSVGVGSSYEQYF	TRBV9	TRBJ2-7	NA
CATSTTDGVNEKLFF	TRBV15	TRBJ1-4	NA
CASSPTSGSSTDTQYF	TRBV4-3	TRBJ2-3	TRBD2
CASSLLGSGNTIYF	TRBV5-1	TRBJ1-3	NA
CATSISRQGWYEQYF	TRBV15	TRBJ2-7	NA